This T cell receptor (beta chain) stems from a study of shared clonotypes between healthy human individuals. Overall study: For every donor, three CD4 naive, three CD4 memory, two CD8 naive and one CD8 memory plates were used.

Naive CD8 cells lacked CD45RO and underwent positive selection for CCR7, leaving out terminally differentiated effector memory CD45RA+ cells. Caucasian adults living in Nashville, Tennessee, provided all samples. Comments on this clone: The same CDR3 arises from other DNA sequences in this sample as well.

Germline V gene lookup returns CDR1 KGHSH and CDR2 LQKENI. Trimming removed 3 bases from V and 2 bases from J, with 14 bases in between. The CDR3 consists of 15 residues. Samples underwent the assay at deep level. The repertoire was sequenced with immunoSEQ multiplex PCR; TCRdb's copy has only in-frame clones and lacks some. The sample includes 2 million to 2.5 million clones, about 95% seen only once; the top ten take more than 0.95%. Sequenced material: naive CD8+ T cells sorted from blood. The chain couples TRBV18 to TRBJ2-7, with D unresolved. This clonotype was obtained from a man younger than 35 in good health. The CDR3: CASSPGGGGAYEQYF. The CDR3 DNA is TGTGCCAGCTCACCGGGTGGTGGCGGAGCCTACGAGCAGTACTTC.